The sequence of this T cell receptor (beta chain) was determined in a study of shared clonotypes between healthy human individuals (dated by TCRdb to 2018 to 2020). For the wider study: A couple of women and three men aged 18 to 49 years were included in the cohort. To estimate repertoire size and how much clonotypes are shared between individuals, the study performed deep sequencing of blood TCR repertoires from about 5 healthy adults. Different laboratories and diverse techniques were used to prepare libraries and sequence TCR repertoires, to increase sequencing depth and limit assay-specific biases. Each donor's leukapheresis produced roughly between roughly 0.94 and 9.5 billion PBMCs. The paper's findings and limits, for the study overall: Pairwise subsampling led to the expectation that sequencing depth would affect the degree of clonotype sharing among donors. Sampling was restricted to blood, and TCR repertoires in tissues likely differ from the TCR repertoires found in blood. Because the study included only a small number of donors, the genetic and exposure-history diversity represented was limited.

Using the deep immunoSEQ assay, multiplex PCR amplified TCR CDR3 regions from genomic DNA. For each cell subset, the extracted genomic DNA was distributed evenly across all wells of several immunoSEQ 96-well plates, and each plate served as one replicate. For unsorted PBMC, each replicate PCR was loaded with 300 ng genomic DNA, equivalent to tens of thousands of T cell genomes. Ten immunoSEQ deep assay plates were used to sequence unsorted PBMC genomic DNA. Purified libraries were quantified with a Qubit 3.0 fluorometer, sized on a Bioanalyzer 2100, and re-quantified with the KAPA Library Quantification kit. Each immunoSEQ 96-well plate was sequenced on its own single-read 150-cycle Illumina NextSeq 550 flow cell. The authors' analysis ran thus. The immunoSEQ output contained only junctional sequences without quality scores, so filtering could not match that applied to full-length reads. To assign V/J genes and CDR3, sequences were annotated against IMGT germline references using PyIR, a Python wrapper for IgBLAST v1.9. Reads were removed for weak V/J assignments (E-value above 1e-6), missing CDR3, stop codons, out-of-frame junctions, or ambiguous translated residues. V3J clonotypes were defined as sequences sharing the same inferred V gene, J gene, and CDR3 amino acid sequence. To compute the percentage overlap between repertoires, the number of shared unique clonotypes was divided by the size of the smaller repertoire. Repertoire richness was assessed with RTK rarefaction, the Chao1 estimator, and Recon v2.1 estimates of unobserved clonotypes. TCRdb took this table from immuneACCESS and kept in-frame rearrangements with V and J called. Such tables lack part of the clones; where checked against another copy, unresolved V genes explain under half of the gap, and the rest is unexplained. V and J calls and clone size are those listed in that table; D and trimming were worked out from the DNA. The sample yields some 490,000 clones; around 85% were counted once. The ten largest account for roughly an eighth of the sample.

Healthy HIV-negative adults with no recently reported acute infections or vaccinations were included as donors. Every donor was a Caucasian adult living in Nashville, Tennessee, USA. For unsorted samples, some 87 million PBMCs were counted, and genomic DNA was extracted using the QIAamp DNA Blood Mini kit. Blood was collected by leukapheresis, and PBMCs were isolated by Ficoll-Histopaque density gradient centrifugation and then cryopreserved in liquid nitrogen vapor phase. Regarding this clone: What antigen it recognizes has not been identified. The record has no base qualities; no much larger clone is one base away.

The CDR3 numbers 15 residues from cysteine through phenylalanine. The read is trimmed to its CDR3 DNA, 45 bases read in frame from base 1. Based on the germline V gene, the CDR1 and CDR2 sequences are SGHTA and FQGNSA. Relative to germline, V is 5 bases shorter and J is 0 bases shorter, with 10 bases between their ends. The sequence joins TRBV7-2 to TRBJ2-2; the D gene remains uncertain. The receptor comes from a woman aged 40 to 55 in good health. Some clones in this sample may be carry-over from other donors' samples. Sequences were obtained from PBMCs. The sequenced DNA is TGTGCCAGCAGCGCCCGCCCTTCGAACACCGGGGAGCTGTTTTTT. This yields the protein CASSARPSNTGELFF.